This T cell receptor (beta chain) came from a study of early T cells in non-severe SARS-CoV-2 infection. Overall study context: Unsorted whole blood bulk RNA was sequenced, with unpaired chains. General study results and limits: Database matching using VDJdb favored anti-spike CD8 responses, with private and CD4 specificities left missing.

Germline-derived CDR1 and CDR2 are SGHRS and YFSETQ. This CDR3 contains 14 residues. V dropped 4 bases and J dropped 6; count of bases not matched to a gene: 9. About this clonotype itself: No antigen is known for it.

Unique molecular identifiers were affixed to single, distinct cDNA molecules. TCRdb used MiXCR to reprocess the 5' RACE reads, holding one entry per CDR3 protein. The data show about 64,000 distinct CDR3 sequences, with approximately 10% seen just once and roughly 3% held by the top ten. The specimen was whole blood, collected at baseline. The receptor's source is an adult who was a healthcare worker with PCR-confirmed SARS-CoV-2 infection or an uninfected control (not recorded which). This chain links TRBV5-1 with TRBJ2-7; 8 bases line up with TRBD1. The CDR3 protein is CASSLGTGDTEQYF. CDR3 DNA: TGCGCCAGCAGCCTAGGGACAGGTGATACCGAGCAGTACTTC.